This T cell receptor beta chain comes out of a study of shared clonotypes between healthy human individuals. Study-wide results and caveats: Blood alone was sampled, and tissue repertoires likely differ. There were few donors, and this limited the genetic and exposure-history diversity represented.

As concerns this clone: Its antigen is not known.

Germline V CDR1 and CDR2: MNHEY, SVGAGI. The CDR3 has 15 residues. The ends lost 6 bases at V and 5 bases at J; junction bases unmatched: 11. Naive CD45RA+ and memory CD45RA-negative subsets were split from CD4+ cells. Only in-frame clones appear in the TCRdb table, and some are missing; sequencing was by immunoSEQ multiplex PCR. Altogether about 1.1 million clones are present, around three quarters being singletons, with the ten largest covering roughly 0.9%. The gene calls are TRBV6-5 and TRBJ1-2, with 8 bases matching TRBD1. Sequencing used memory CD4+ T cells from PBMCs. Regarding subset: CD45RA-negative fraction. This TCR was sampled from a man in his late teens or twenties in good health. Some clones in this sample may be carry-over from other donors' samples. CDR3 in amino acids: CASRSTGQGVYGYTF. Written as DNA, the CDR3 is TGTGCCAGCAGATCAACCGGACAGGGCGTATATGGCTACACCTTC.